The T cell receptor (beta chain) under discussion was sequenced for a study of blood T cells in healthy people across ages (dated by TCRdb to the mid-2010s). Background on the whole study: In model experiments, template switching captured about one uniquely barcoded TCR beta cDNA molecule for every two T cells. Using deep sequencing normalized with unique cDNA molecular identifiers, the study measured how TCR beta repertoire diversity changes with age. Four age groups were formed from the donors: young (average around 15 years), middle-aged (approximately 40), aged (62) and long-lived (around 82). Two additional independent replicas of 1 million unique cDNA reads from the same blood draw were analyzed for two donors (one aged 18 to 30 and one aged 80 or older).

Here V drops 1 base and J drops 0 bases, and the junction holds 1 base not matched to any gene. The CDR3, from cysteine to phenylalanine, totals 15 residues. Only the CDR3 part of the read is kept: 45 bases, read in frame from the first base. The germline V gene gives CDR1 as SGHRS and CDR2 as YFSETQ. Receptors were amplified or captured by 5' RACE. Sequencing was performed on an Illumina HiSeq 2500. The second PCR ran for roughly 7 to 12 cycles and used a J-beta primer mix along with a sample-barcoded 5' primer. Each TCR beta cDNA molecule received a unique molecular identifier from a template-switch 5' adaptor carrying 12 random nucleotides. Each sample yielded at least 2.5 million CDR3-containing paired-end reads. The Mint cDNA synthesis kit, primed by a TRBC-specific oligonucleotide, was used to synthesize first-strand cDNA from all RNA. After uracil-DNA glycosylase treatment, a first 18-cycle PCR used universal primers M1SS and BC2_uni_R on all cDNA. As for how the authors treated the data: Each sample was normalized by randomly selecting 1 million high-quality reads, each carrying a distinct molecular identifier. Reads sharing molecular identifiers were discarded rather than binned into consensus sequences. CDR3 identification, clonotype clustering and error correction used MiTCR with a Q25 quality threshold and the strictest error-elimination algorithm. Lower-bound total TCR beta diversity was estimated with a nonparametric unseen species model using Euler transformation. TCRdb's own reprocessing of the public reads used fastp at Q25 and MiXCR and kept productive beta chains. Each entry is one CDR3 protein sequence, shown with its most common DNA and genes. TCRdb, not the original authors, processed these V and J calls. The sample table shows approximately 490,000 distinct CDR3 sequences, and nearly 25% are seen once. The top ten hold roughly 10% of the sample.

Findings and caveats that apply to the study as a whole: Conclusive comparison of naive and antigen-experienced compartments was prevented by the profiling of bulk unsorted PBMCs. The percentage of naive T cells measured by flow cytometry correlated strongly with observed TCR beta diversity. As age increased, observed TCR beta diversity per million T cells dropped in a roughly linear way, and a significant reduction was already evident by age about 40. Because donor CMV infection status was unknown, age-related changes in expanded clonotypes were potentially confounded. Compared with the aged group, the long-lived group had more naive CD4+ T cells, fewer expanded clones and increased TCR diversity, a pattern suggesting age selection. Estimates of total diversity from one million sequenced T cells were regarded as lower bounds and underestimates.

Systemically healthy Caucasian individuals from Russia, some 38 in total and aged roughly 6 to 90 years, were included as donors. Roughly 10 milliliters of peripheral blood were drawn from each donor into EDTA-treated Vacutainer tubes. Ficoll-Paque density-gradient centrifugation was used to isolate PBMCs, with at least 6.5 million per sample. Trizol reagent was used to extract total RNA from PBMCs, with at least 6 micrograms per sample. For every donor, flow cytometry on a PBMC aliquot measured the percentage of naive CD45RAhigh/CD27high T cells. On this clonotype: Its antigen specificity is not known. Per-nucleotide qualities are absent, and no much larger clonotype sits a single base away.

The same specimen was also included in a second study, on T cells of mothers and their children. The second paper states: Nine systemically healthy Caucasian individuals served as donors, namely three mothers together with their six children. cDNA synthesis consumed the entire amount of extracted RNA, loaded at approximately 1.6 ug RNA in each 15 ul reaction. In the second PCR, the M1S primer added sample barcodes and 2-4 random nucleotides. Each mother yielded over 9.5 million TCR beta CDR3 reads and each child 3 million to 3.5 million reads. TCR recombination output is similarly shaped by thymic selection in related and unrelated pairs, with a minor effect exerted by inherited differences. Related mother-child pairs always showed normalized repertoire overlap that was slightly higher than in unrelated mother-child pairs, though the difference was never significant. No persistent microchimeric T cell clones were detected, at a sensitivity of roughly 100 clones per million clonotypes. Deep NGS was used in the study to compare the TCR beta repertoires of mothers and children and to look for features that separate related mother-child pairs from unrelated individuals. The mean age was roughly 36 +/- 4 years for the mothers and around 10 +/- 4 years for the children. Libraries were sequenced on Illumina HiSeq 2000 with 100+100 nt paired-end reads after adapter ligation with NEBNext reagents. To avoid cross-contamination, the mother libraries and the child libraries were prepared a month apart and sequenced in separate runs. Between about 500,000 and 2,300,000 distinct TCR beta clonotypes were identified per donor. Naive TCR beta clonotypes were estimated from low-frequency clonotypes matched to each donor's FACS-determined naive share, without sorting.

The sample was blood. This receptor chain uses TRBV5-1 and TRBJ2-1; TRBD2 fits 7 bases in the junction. The TCR comes from a boy aged 10-17 years in good health. The sequence in DNA is TGCGCCAGCAGCTTGAGCGGGACCTCCTACAATGAGCAGTTCTTC. Its product reads: CASSLSGTSYNEQFF.